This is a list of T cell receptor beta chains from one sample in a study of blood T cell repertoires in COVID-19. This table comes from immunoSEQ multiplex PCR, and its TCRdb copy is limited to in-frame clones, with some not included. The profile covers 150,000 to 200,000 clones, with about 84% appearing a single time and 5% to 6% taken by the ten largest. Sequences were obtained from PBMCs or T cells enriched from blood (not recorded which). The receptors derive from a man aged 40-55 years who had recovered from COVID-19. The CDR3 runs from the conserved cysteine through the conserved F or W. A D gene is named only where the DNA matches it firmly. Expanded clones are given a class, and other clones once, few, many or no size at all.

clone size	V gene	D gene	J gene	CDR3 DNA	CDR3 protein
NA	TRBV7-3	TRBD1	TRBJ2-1	TGTGCCAGCAGCGAACAGGGGGCTTGGGACAATGAGCAGTTCTTC	CASSEQGAWDNEQFF
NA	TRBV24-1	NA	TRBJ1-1	TGTGCCACCAGTGTATCCGGGGAAGGGGAAGCTTTCTTT	CATSVSGEGEAFF
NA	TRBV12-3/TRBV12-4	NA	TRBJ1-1	TGTGCCAGCAGCCAAGGAGGAACTGAAGCTTTCTTT	CASSQGGTEAFF
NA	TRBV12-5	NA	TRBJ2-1	TGTGCTAGTGGTTTGACCCAGGGGTCCCACAATGAGCAGTTCTTC	CASGLTQGSHNEQFF
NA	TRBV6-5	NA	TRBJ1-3	TGTGCCAGCACGGCAGGGTCATATCCTGGAAACACCATATATTTT	CASTAGSYPGNTIYF
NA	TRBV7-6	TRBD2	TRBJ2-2	TGTGCCAGCAGCGCTTATGGGGGGGCGAACACCGGGGAGCTGTTTTTT	CASSAYGGANTGELFF
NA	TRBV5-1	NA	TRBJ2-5	TGCGCCAGCAGAGCGGCAGTACAAGAGACCCAGTACTTC	CASRAAVQETQYF
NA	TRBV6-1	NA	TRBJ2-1	TGTGCCAGCAGTGAAGCGCACAGGAGCTTAGTTCTTACCTACAATGAGCAGTTCTTC	CASSEAHRSLVLTYNEQFF
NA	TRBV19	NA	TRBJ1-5	TGTGCCAGTAGCTCGGTTAGCAATCAGCCCCAGCATTTT	CASSSVSNQPQHF
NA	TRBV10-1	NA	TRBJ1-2	TGCGCCAGCAGTGAGGCTCAGGGCTATGGCTACACCTTC	CASSEAQGYGYTF
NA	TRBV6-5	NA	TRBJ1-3	TGTGCCACGATCGGATGGCGGGTGGGAAACACCATATATTTT	CATIGWRVGNTIYF
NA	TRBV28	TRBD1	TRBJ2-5	TGTGCCAGCAGTCCACAGGGACAGACCTTTTTTGAGACCCAGTACTTC	CASSPQGQTFFETQYF
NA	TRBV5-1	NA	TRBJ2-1	TGCGCCAGCAGCTTGGGGTCCACAGGGATGGAGCAGTTCTTC	CASSLGSTGMEQFF
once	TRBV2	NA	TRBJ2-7	TGTGCCAGCAGTGAATCTTGGGGACAAACCTACGAGCAGTACTTC	CASSESWGQTYEQYF
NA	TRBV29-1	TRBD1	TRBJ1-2	TGCAGCGTCGCAAACAGGGGAGTCGGTGGCTACACCTTC	CSVANRGVGGYTF
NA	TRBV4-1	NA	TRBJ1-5	TGCGCCAGCAGCCAATTTGGAGTTGGGCCCCAGCATTTT	CASSQFGVGPQHF
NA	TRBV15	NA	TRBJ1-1	TGTGCCACCAGCAGAGGGAGACTGAACACTGAAGCTTTCTTT	CATSRGRLNTEAFF
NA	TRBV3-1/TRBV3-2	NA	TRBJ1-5	TGTGCCAGCAGCCAAGCCGGGTTCAATCAGCCCCAGCATTTT	CASSQAGFNQPQHF
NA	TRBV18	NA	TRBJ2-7	TGTGCCAGCTCACCCAAACAGGGCTACGAGCAGTACTTC	CASSPKQGYEQYF
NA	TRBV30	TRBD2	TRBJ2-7	TGTGCCTGGACGTCGGGACTAGCGGGGAGCGAGCAGTACTTC	CAWTSGLAGSEQYF
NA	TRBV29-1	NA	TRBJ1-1	TGCAGCGTTGCTAGCGGGGTTGAAGCTTTCTTT	CSVASGVEAFF
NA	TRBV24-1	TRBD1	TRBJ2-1	TGTGCCACCAGTGACCTCGGACAGGGGGCGGACAATGAGCAGTTCTTC	CATSDLGQGADNEQFF
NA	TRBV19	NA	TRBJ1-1	TGTGCCAGTAGTAACCCAGGAAGGACTGAAGCTTTCTTT	CASSNPGRTEAFF
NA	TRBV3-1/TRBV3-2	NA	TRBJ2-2	TGTGCCAGTGGGACACCGAACACCGGGGAGCTGTTTTTT	CASGTPNTGELFF
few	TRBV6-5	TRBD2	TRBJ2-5	TGTGCCAGCAGAACTAGCGGGGGGGACCAAGAGACCCAGTACTTC	CASRTSGGDQETQYF
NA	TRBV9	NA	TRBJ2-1	TGTGCCAGCAGCGTAGGTCTAGCCGTAAACAATGAGCAGTTCTTC	CASSVGLAVNNEQFF
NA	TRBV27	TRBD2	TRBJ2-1	TGTGCCAGTCGGCTAGCGGGGGACAATGAGCAGTTCTTC	CASRLAGDNEQFF
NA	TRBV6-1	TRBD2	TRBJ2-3	TGTGCCAGCAGTGAATCCAGCGGGGGCACAGATACGCAGTATTTT	CASSESSGGTDTQYF
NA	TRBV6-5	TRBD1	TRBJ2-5	TGTGCCAGCGGCCGACAGGGGGGAAGAGAGACCCAGTACTTC	CASGRQGGRETQYF
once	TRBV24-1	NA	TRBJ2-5	TGTGCCACCAGTGATTCGAGGACAGTCCTCCAAGAGACCCAGTACTTC	CATSDSRTVLQETQYF
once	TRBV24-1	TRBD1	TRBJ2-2	TGTGCCACCAGGGGACAGGGGGCAGGGACCGGGGAGCTGTTTTTT	CATRGQGAGTGELFF
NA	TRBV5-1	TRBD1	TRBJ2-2	TGCGCCAGCAGCTTTGATAGACAGGGAAACACCGGGGAGCTGTTTTTT	CASSFDRQGNTGELFF
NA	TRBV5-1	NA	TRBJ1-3	TGCGCCAGCAGTATGGGGAGGGGTCTCTCTGGAAACACCATATATTTT	CASSMGRGLSGNTIYF
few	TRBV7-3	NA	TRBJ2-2	TGTGCCAGCCCGGGGATGAGGACCGGGGAGCTGTTTTTT	CASPGMRTGELFF
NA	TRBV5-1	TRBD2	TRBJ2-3	TGCGCCAGCAGCCCCGAGACTAGCGGGGGCACAGATACGCAGTATTTT	CASSPETSGGTDTQYF
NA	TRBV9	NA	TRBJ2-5	TGTGCCAGCAGCGTGCACGTGGGCGAGACCCAGTACTTC	CASSVHVGETQYF
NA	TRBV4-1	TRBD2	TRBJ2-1	TGCGCCAGCAGCCGGGCGGGGGGTTACCCTGACTACAATGAGCAGTTCTTC	CASSRAGGYPDYNEQFF
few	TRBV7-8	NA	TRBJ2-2	TGTGCCAGCAGCTCAAGGACTACCTCTGGCACCGGGGAGCTGTTTTTT	CASSSRTTSGTGELFF
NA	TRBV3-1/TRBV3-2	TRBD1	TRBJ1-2	TGTGCCAGCAGCCAAGGCGGAGACAGGGCGATCTATGTCTATGGCTACACCTTC	CASSQGGDRAIYVYGYTF
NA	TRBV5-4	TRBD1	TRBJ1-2	TGTGCCAGCACGAACTCAGGGGGCTATGGCTACACCTTC	CASTNSGGYGYTF
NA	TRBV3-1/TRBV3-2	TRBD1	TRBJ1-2	TGTGCCAGCAGCCAAGTCGGGGGGACAGGGCTAACTAACTATGGCTACACCTTC	CASSQVGGTGLTNYGYTF
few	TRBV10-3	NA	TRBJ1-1	TGTGCCACCCGGGGAGGGCTCCTCTCTTCGAACACTGAAGCTTTCTTT	CATRGGLLSSNTEAFF
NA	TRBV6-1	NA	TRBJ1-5	TGTGCCAGCAGTGAGGAGACAGCCCGCAATCAGCCCCAGCATTTT	CASSEETARNQPQHF
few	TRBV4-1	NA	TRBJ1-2	TGCGCCAGCAGCCAAGATAGGGGTAACGGCTACACCTTC	CASSQDRGNGYTF
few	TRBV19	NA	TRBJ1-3	TGTGCCAGTACCCTAGGGACATTTTCTGGAAACACCATATATTTT	CASTLGTFSGNTIYF
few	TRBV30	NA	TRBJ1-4	TGTGCCTGGAGTCCGGGTCTCACTAATGAAAAACTGTTTTTT	CAWSPGLTNEKLFF
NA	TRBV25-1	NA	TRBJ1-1	TGTGCCAGCAGTGAAACGGCAGGGCCATACACTGAAGCTTTCTTT	CASSETAGPYTEAFF
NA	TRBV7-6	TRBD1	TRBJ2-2	TGTGCCAGCAGTGATCCAGGGGGCGGGGAGCTGTTTTTT	CASSDPGGGELFF
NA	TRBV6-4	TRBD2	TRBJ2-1	TGTGCCAGCAGTGTCGGACTAGCGGGGTATGAGCAGTTCTTC	CASSVGLAGYEQFF
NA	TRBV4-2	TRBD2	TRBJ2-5	TGTGCCAGCAGCCAAGAGCGGGGGGGCCAAGAGACCCAGTACTTC	CASSQERGGQETQYF
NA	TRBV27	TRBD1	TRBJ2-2	TGTGCCAGCAGTTTTAAAGACAGGGCCACCGGGGAGCTGTTTTTT	CASSFKDRATGELFF
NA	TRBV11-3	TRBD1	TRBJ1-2	TGTGCCAACAAACCTGGAGACAGGGGGTCCCCTTCTAATGGCTACACCTTC	CANKPGDRGSPSNGYTF
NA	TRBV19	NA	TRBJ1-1	TGTGCCAGTAGCGCCCCGGGGTATACGGAGAACACTGAAGCTTTCTTT	CASSAPGYTENTEAFF
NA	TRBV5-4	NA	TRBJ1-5	TGTGCCAGCTCGCGGGACTACAATCAGCCCCAGCATTTT	CASSRDYNQPQHF